This T cell receptor (beta chain) is from a study of blood T cell repertoires in COVID-19. The CDR3 spans 18 residues. The germline V gene has CDR1 LGHDT and CDR2 YNNKEL (reference sequence). The V and J ends lost 3 bases and 7 bases respectively, with 27 bases between them. Profiling relied on immunoSEQ multiplex PCR, and the TCRdb table lists in-frame clones only, not all of them. The top ten hold approximately 30% of the sample, which has tens of thousands of clones, under 90% seen once. The genes are TRBV3-1 (or the pseudogene TRBV3-2) and TRBJ1-1; D may be TRBD1 (6 bases). The source is a woman of 80 years or more with active or convalescent COVID-19. Sequencing was performed on peripheral blood. DNA of the CDR3: TGTGCCAGCAGCCAGTACCGACCAGGGGTTTCGGGCTCGGATGAAGCTTTCTTT. Translation: CASSQYRPGVSGSDEAFF.